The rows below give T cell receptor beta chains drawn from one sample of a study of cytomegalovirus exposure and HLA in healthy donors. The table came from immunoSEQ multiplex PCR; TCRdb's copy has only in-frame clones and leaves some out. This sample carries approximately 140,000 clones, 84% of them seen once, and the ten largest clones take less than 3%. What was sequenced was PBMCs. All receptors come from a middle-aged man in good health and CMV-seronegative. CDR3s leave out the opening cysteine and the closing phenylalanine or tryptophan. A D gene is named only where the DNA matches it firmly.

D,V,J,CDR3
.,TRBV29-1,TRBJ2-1,SVLLVGEQF
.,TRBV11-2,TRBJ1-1,ASSRGGGQAAGTEAF
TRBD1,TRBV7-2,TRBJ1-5,ASSRQGARYQPQH
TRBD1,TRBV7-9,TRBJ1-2,ASSAGTGGIRGYT
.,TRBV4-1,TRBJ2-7,ASSQEGLLQY
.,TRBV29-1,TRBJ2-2,SVQGFNTGELF
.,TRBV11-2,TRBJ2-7,ASSLDRDSYEQY
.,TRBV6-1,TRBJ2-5,ASSGSLETQY
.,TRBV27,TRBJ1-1,ASSNGYAMNTEAF
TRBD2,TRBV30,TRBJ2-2,AWAELTTTSGGFGGELF
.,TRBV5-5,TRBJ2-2,ASSSGTRYSGELF
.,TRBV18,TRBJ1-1,ASSPILTRGKNTEAF
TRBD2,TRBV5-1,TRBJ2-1,ASSLDGGGTYNEQF
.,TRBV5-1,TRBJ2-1,ASTIPGHEQF
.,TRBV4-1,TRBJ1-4,ASSQDLIGSRGKLF
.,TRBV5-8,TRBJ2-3,ASSRSGDVRTDTQY
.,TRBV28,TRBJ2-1,ASTPGRWSSYNEQF
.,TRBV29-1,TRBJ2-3,SVARDTQY
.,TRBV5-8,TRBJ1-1,ASSHRVSTEAF
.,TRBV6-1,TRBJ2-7,ASSERGRGSYEQY
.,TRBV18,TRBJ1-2,ASSPNRDNYGYT
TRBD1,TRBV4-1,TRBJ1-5,ASSQGQGSNQPQH
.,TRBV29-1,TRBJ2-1,SVEPREGGTDNEQF
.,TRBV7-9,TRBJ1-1,ASSLGGEAF
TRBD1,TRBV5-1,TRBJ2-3,ASSPGDRLTDTQY
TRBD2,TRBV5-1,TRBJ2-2,ASSRPKGSGGTNTGELF
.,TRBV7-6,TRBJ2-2,ASSLILNTGELF
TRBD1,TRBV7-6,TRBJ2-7,ASSLEGTGDEQY
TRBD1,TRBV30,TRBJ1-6,AWTVQGDTPLH
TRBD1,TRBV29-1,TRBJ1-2,SVEGGQEALLGT
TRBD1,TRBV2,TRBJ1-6,ASRIESGGSPLH
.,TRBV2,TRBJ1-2,ASSPGGGEANYGYT
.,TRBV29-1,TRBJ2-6,SVRRSRATGANVLT
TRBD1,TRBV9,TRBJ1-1,ASSVEGAGARSTEAF
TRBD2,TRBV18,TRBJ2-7,ASSPGLAYEQY
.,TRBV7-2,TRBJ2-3,ASSLSRTDTQY
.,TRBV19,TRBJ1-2,ASSPIQGGNYGYT